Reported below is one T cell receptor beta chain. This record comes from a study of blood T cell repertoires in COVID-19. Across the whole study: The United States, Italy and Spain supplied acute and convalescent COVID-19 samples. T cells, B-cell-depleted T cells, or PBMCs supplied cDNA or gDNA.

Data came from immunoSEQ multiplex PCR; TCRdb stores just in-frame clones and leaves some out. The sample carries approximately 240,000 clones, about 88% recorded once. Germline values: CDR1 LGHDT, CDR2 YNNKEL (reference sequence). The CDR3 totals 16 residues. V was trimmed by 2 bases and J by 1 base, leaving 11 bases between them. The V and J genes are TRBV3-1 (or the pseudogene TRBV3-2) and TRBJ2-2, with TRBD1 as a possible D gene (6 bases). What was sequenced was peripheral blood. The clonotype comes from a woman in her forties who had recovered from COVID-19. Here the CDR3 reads CASSQSGTRNTGELFF. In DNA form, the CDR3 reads TGTGCCAGCAGCCAATCCGGGACAAGGAACACCGGGGAGCTGTTTTTT.